The source of this T cell receptor beta chain is a study of T-cell reconstitution after alpha-beta-depleted transplantation in children. TCRbeta library preparation incorporated unique molecular identifiers. TCRdb re-called the PCR reads with MiXCR, one entry per CDR3 protein. The sample lists about 610,000 distinct CDR3 sequences, over 9.5% occurring once. The sequencing here drew on PBMCs from the stem cell graft donor, taken from the stem cell graft. The clonotype comes from a human donor who donated a stem cell graft to a child with acute myeloid leukemia.

The CDR3 here is CASSLVAASGDTQYF. The CDR3 coding sequence is TGCGCCAGCAGCTTGGTTGCGGCTAGCGGAGATACGCAGTATTTT. The chain is built from TRBV5-1 and TRBJ2-3, with 7 bases that match TRBD2. The CDR3 contains 15 residues. Germline assignment: CDR1 SGHRS and CDR2 YFSETQ. V trimming: 0 bases; J trimming: 5 bases; junction bases outside the gene matches: 6.